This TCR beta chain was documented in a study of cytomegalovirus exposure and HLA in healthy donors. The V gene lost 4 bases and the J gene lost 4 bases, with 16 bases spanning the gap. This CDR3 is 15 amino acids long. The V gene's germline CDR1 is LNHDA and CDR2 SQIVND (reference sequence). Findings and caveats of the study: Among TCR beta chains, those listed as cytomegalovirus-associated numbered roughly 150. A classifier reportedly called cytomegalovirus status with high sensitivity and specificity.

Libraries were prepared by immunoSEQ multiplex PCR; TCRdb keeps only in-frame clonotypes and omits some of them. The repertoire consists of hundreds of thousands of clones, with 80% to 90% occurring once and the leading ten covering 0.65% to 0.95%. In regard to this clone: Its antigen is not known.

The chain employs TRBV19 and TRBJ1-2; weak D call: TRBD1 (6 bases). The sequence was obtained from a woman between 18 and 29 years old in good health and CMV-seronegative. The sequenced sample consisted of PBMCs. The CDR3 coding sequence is TGTGCCAGTAGTACAAGGACAGAGAGGAGCTATGGCTACACCTTC. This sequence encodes CASSTRTERSYGYTF. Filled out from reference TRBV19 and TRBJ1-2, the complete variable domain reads DGGITQSPKYLFRKEGQNVTLSCEQNLNHDAMYWYRQDPGQGLRLIYYSQIVNDFQKGDIAEGYSVSREKKESFPLTVTSAQKNPTAFYLCASSTRTERSYGYTFGSGTRLTVV.